This T cell receptor (beta chain) stems from a study of T cell responses to AZD1222 COVID-19 vaccine. CDR3 length equals 14 residues. V dropped 6 bases and J dropped 2 bases, with 13 bases sitting between them. The V gene's germline CDR1 is KGHSH and CDR2 LQKENI. The repertoire was sequenced with immunoSEQ multiplex PCR; TCRdb's copy has only in-frame clones and lacks some. The sample contains roughly 70,000 clones, more than 65% of which appear only once. Specimen: peripheral blood, collected on day 0 of MenACWY control vaccination. The rearrangement uses TRBV18 and TRBJ1-2, with D hard to call. The receptor was derived from an adult in good health. CDR3 loop: CASSVQLVNYGYTF. CDR3 sequence (DNA): TGTGCCAGCTCGGTACAGCTAGTAAACTATGGCTACACCTTC.